This passage covers 3 T cell receptor beta chains from one sample sequenced in a study of T cell responses to AZD1222 COVID-19 vaccine. Here immunoSEQ multiplex PCR was the method, and the copy in TCRdb shows in-frame clones only, minus some. The repertoire holds more than 85,000 clones, with 84% as singletons. The specimen comprised peripheral blood, sampled on day 0 of AZD1222 vaccination. Receptor source: an adult in good health.

This chain connects TRBV28 to TRBJ1-1; the D gene is possibly TRBD1 (6 bases). V was cut by 2 bases and J by 9 bases, with 13 bases left in between. Germline V gene sequence: CDR1 MDHEN, CDR2 SYDVKM. This CDR3 has 13 amino acids. The CDR3, as DNA: TGTGCCAGCAGTTTAGGCGGACAGAGGAAAGCTTTCTTT. Its translation is CASSLGGQRKAFF.

This clone has more than one count but fewer than ten. The CDR3 is CASSIDGRRGVNTEAFF. DNA of the CDR3: TGTGCCAGTAGTATCGATGGCAGAAGGGGAGTGAACACTGAAGCTTTCTTT. The chain is built from TRBV19 and TRBJ1-1, with D maybe TRBD1 (5 bases). Germline V lookup: CDR1 LNHDA, CDR2 SQIVND (reference sequence). This CDR3 contains 17 residues. Trimming cost V 3 bases and J 0 bases, with 17 bases left between them.

This clone has a handful of counts. V usage is TRBV19 and J usage is TRBJ1-2, with a possible D match to TRBD1 (6 bases). V lost 5 bases and J 3 bases, leaving 13 bases between the germline ends. Germline V gives CDR1 LNHDA, CDR2 SQIVND (reference sequence). CDR3 length equals 14 residues. The CDR3 here is CASSSQGKDYGYTF. The CDR3 nucleotides are TGTGCCAGTAGTTCACAGGGAAAGGACTATGGCTACACCTTC.